A single sample gave rise to the 32 T cell receptor beta chains below, sequenced in a study of cytomegalovirus exposure and HLA in healthy donors. Profiled with immunoSEQ multiplex PCR; TCRdb holds only in-frame clones, not every one. The sample has over 150,000 clones, 80% to 90% seen once. Sequenced material: PBMCs. These receptor sequences come from a young woman in good health and CMV-seronegative.

The rearrangement uses TRBV5-8 and TRBJ2-5; TRBD2 aligns across 8 bases. The CDR3 length is 15 residues. CDR1 SGHTS and CDR2 YDEGEE come from the germline V gene. The V gene end was trimmed by 2 bases and the J gene end by 6 bases; junction bases not matched to a gene: 9. CDR3 amino acids: CASSFGRALSQTQYF. CDR3 DNA sequence: TGTGCCAGCAGCTTCGGGAGGGCCCTTTCACAGACCCAGTACTTC.

The chain has TRBV5-4 and TRBJ1-1; D unresolved. Germline lookup yields CDR1 SGHNT and CDR2 YYREEE (reference sequence). CDR3 size: 14 residues. The V end lost 4 bases, the J end lost 2 bases, and 12 bases lay between the germline ends. CDR3 residues: CASSRRGVNTEAFF. The CDR3, as DNA: TGTGCCAGCAGCCGCCGTGGAGTCAACACTGAAGCTTTCTTT. Combining the CDR3 with reference TRBV5-4 and TRBJ1-1 gives the whole variable domain ETGVTQSPTHLIKTRGQQVTLRCSSQSGHNTVSWYQQALGQGPQFIFQYYREEENGRGNFPPRFSGLQFPNYSSELNVNALELDDSALYLCASSRRGVNTEAFFGQGTRLTVV.

The gene calls are TRBV5-4 and TRBJ1-1; 11 nucleotides align to TRBD1. Per the germline V gene, CDR1 is SGHNT and CDR2 is YYREEE (reference sequence). CDR3 size: 17 residues. The V and J ends lost 0 bases and 3 bases, in that order; junction bases with no gene match: 7. CDR3 loop: CASSLARTGGLDTEAFF. CDR3 nucleotides: TGTGCCAGCAGCTTGGCCAGGACAGGGGGCTTGGACACTGAAGCTTTCTTT. Variable domain in full (rest from reference TRBV5-4 and TRBJ1-1): ETGVTQSPTHLIKTRGQQVTLRCSSQSGHNTVSWYQQALGQGPQFIFQYYREEENGRGNFPPRFSGLQFPNYSSELNVNALELDDSALYLCASSLARTGGLDTEAFFGQGTRLTVV.

The J gene is TRBJ1-3, the V gene TRBV6-1; a weak D match, TRBD1 (6 bases). With 6 bases removed from V and 7 bases from J, the gap between germline ends came to 13 bases. This CDR3 has 13 amino acids. From germline, CDR1 is MNHNS and CDR2 SASEGT. In DNA, the CDR3 is TGTGCCAGCAGGGAGACAGGCTACAACACCATATATTTT. This sequence encodes CASRETGYNTIYF.

The chain links TRBV5-6 to TRBJ2-5; the match to TRBD1 covers 8 bases. The CDR3 covers 14 residues. The ends lost 4 bases at V and 5 bases at J; junction bases unmatched: 7. Germline CDR1 and CDR2: SGHDT and YYEEEE. This CDR3 reads CASSGDRLGETQYF. The CDR3 DNA is TGTGCCAGCAGCGGGGACAGGTTGGGGGAGACCCAGTACTTC. Filled out from reference TRBV5-6 and TRBJ2-5, the complete variable domain reads DAGVTQSPTHLIKTRGQQVTLRCSPKSGHDTVSWYQQALGQGPQFIFQYYEEEERQRGNFPDRFSGHQFPNYSSELNVNALLLGDSALYLCASSGDRLGETQYFGPGTRLLVL.

The rearrangement links TRBV19 to TRBJ1-2; a weak D match, TRBD1 (5 bases). The ends were cut back, 3 bases at V and 4 bases at J, with 9 bases in the middle. CDR1 and CDR2 from the germline V gene are LNHDA and SQIVND (reference sequence). There are 13 residues in the CDR3. CDR3 residues: CASSMQQVYGYTF. The CDR3, as DNA: TGTGCCAGTAGTATGCAACAGGTCTATGGCTACACCTTC. Full variable domain (remainder filled in from reference TRBV19 and TRBJ1-2): DGGITQSPKYLFRKEGQNVTLSCEQNLNHDAMYWYRQDPGQGLRLIYYSQIVNDFQKGDIAEGYSVSREKKESFPLTVTSAQKNPTAFYLCASSMQQVYGYTFGSGTRLTVV.

This chain uses TRBV7-2 with TRBJ1-2; TRBD1 aligns across 7 bases. CDR3 length: 13 residues. V lost 5 bases and J lost 12; bases outside the gene matches: 12. CDR1 is SGHTA and CDR2 is FQGNSA in the germline V gene. CDR3 nucleotides: TGTGCCAGCAGCCCTATCCGGGGTGGGACAGACACCTTC. Amino acids: CASSPIRGGTDTF.

The CDR3 loop is CASGLGADTEAFF. Here the CDR3 DNA reads TGTGCCAGCGGACTAGGGGCAGATACTGAAGCTTTCTTT. This chain uses TRBV5-6 with TRBJ1-1; weak D call: TRBD1 (5 bases). The V gene's germline CDR1 is SGHDT and CDR2 YYEEEE. Trimming cost V 7 bases and J 5 bases, with 15 bases left between them. The CDR3 is 13 residues long.

V usage is TRBV7-2 and J usage is TRBJ2-5, with 8 bases matching TRBD1. The CDR3 has 14 amino acids. Germline CDR1 is SGHTA and CDR2 is FQGNSA. Trimming at V came to 5 bases and at J to 9 bases, leaving 11 bases not matched to a gene. CDR3 sequence (DNA): TGTGCCAGCAGCCCAACCTTTCCAGGGGGCGCCCAGTACTTC. Translated, it gives CASSPTFPGGAQYF.

The CDR3 loop reads CASSQSTGSNYGYTF. The DNA for the CDR3 is TGCGCCAGCAGCCAGTCCACAGGGAGCAACTATGGCTACACCTTC. This chain links TRBV4-3 with TRBJ1-2; possibly TRBD1 for D (6 bases). This CDR3 comprises 15 residues. In germline, CDR1 is LGHNA, CDR2 YSLEER. Trimming cost V 3 bases and J 2 bases, with 13 bases left between them.

V gene TRBV19 combines with J gene TRBJ2-3; TRBD1 might be the D (5 bases). This CDR3 spans 13 amino acids. V lost 5 bases to trimming and J lost 5 bases, with 11 bases between them. Germline CDR1 LNHDA, CDR2 SQIVND (reference sequence). The DNA of the CDR3 is TGTGCCAGTAGTTCAGGGATAGGAGATACGCAGTATTTT. Translated: CASSSGIGDTQYF.

The V gene is TRBV2, the J gene TRBJ2-2; tentatively, D is TRBD2 (5 bases). CDR1 SNHLY and CDR2 FYNNEI come from the germline V gene. Trimming took 2 bases from V and 0 from J, leaving 13 bases between them. This CDR3 comprises 17 residues. The CDR3 DNA reads TGTGCCAGCAGTGAAATGGCGGGCCGGTCGAACACCGGGGAGCTGTTTTTT. Amino acids: CASSEMAGRSNTGELFF.

J is TRBJ1-5 and V is TRBV7-2; D is ambiguous. The V gene lost 1 base and the J gene lost 1 base, with 8 bases spanning the gap. The CDR3 covers 15 residues. Germline values: CDR1 SGHTA, CDR2 FQGNSA. Here the CDR3 reads CASSLEPLSNQPQHF. For the CDR3, the DNA is TGTGCCAGCAGCTTAGAACCCCTAAGCAATCAGCCCCAGCATTTT.

The V call is TRBV27, the J call TRBJ1-1; D gene unclear. The CDR3 is 14 residues long. Germline lookup yields CDR1 MNHEY and CDR2 SMNVEV (reference sequence). Between the trimmed V and J ends, which lost 4 bases and 2 bases, there was a span of 11 bases. This CDR3 is CASSYRTGNTEAFF. CDR3 DNA sequence: TGTGCCAGCAGTTACCGGACGGGAAACACTGAAGCTTTCTTT.

The chain recombines TRBV4-3 with TRBJ2-7, with TRBD1 as a possible D gene (6 bases). This CDR3 has 16 amino acids. The V and J ends lost 2 bases and 2 bases respectively, with 16 bases between them. Germline CDR1 and CDR2: LGHNA and YSLEER. The CDR3 sequence: CASSQHRQATPYEQYF. The CDR3 DNA reads TGCGCCAGCAGCCAACATCGACAGGCAACACCCTACGAGCAGTACTTC.

This chain connects TRBV7-9 to TRBJ1-1; 8 bases align to TRBD1. V dropped 1 base and J dropped 3; count of bases not matched to a gene: 10. The CDR3 extends over 17 amino acids. Germline loops: CDR1 SEHNR, CDR2 FQNEAQ (reference sequence). CDR3 sequence: CASSLGRQGQGDTEAFF. DNA for the CDR3: TGTGCCAGCAGCTTAGGTCGACAGGGGCAGGGAGACACTGAAGCTTTCTTT.

J is TRBJ2-7 and V is TRBV7-8; 11 bases fit TRBD2. The junction had 8 bases not matched to a gene; V was cut back by 5 bases and J by 2 bases. Germline V gene data show CDR1 as SGHVS and CDR2 as FQNEAQ. This CDR3 contains 16 residues. The CDR3 reads CASSTPLAGDPYEQYF. The CDR3 DNA reads as TGTGCCAGCAGCACGCCACTAGCGGGGGACCCCTACGAGCAGTACTTC.

This chain uses TRBV7-9 with TRBJ2-2; D not resolved. The V and J ends lost 0 bases and 5 bases respectively, with 7 bases between them. Germline values: CDR1 SEHNR, CDR2 FQNEAQ (reference sequence). The CDR3 is 14 amino acids. The CDR3 region is CASSLAGRTGELFF. CDR3 nucleotide sequence: TGTGCCAGCAGCTTAGCCGGCAGGACCGGGGAGCTGTTTTTT.

The gene calls are TRBV19 and TRBJ1-5, with D possibly being TRBD1 (6 bases). Germline loops: CDR1 LNHDA, CDR2 SQIVND (reference sequence). CDR3 length equals 15 residues. V was clipped by 4 bases and J by 4 bases, with 14 bases between them. DNA for the CDR3: TGTGCCAGTAGTACAACCAGGACAGTAAATCAGCCCCAGCATTTT. This encodes CASSTTRTVNQPQHF.

This clone showed up just once. The V call is TRBV4-2, the J call TRBJ2-7, with TRBD1 matching over 12 bases. V shed 1 base, J shed 4 bases, and the junction held 8 bases outside the gene matches. The germline gives CDR1 LGHNA, CDR2 YNFKEQ. The CDR3 has 17 residues. The CDR3 reads CASSQAGGQGAQYEQYF. CDR3 in DNA: TGTGCCAGCAGCCAAGCGGGGGGACAGGGGGCGCAATACGAGCAGTACTTC.

This clone was detected only a few times. V and J are TRBV2 and TRBJ1-2; 10 bases are shared with TRBD1. From germline, CDR1 is SNHLY and CDR2 FYNNEI. V was pared by 6 bases and J by 8 bases, with 6 bases of the junction left unmatched. This CDR3 region has 13 residues. CDR3 protein: CASSRTGGEGYTF. In nucleotides, the CDR3 is TGTGCCAGCAGCCGGACAGGGGGAGAGGGCTACACCTTC.

The V and J genes are TRBV13 and TRBJ2-2; maybe TRBD1 (5 bases). Germline V lookup: CDR1 PRHDT, CDR2 FYEKMQ (reference sequence). This CDR3 spans 13 amino acids. V was shortened by 7 bases and J by 5 bases, with 11 bases between the two germline ends. The CDR3 sequence is CASTGWRTGELFF. DNA for the CDR3: TGTGCCAGCACAGGGTGGCGGACCGGGGAGCTGTTTTTT.

The chain combines TRBV27 with TRBJ1-2; TRBD1 matches at 8 bases. The junction had 7 bases not matched to a gene; V was cut back by 3 bases and J by 7 bases. Germline CDR1 and CDR2: MNHEY and SMNVEV (reference sequence). CDR3 size: 14 residues. DNA for the CDR3: TGTGCCAGCAGTTTCGCCGGGACAGGCCTTGGCTACACCTTC. It translates to CASSFAGTGLGYTF.

Here the CDR3 reads CASSLMSGRANEQYF. The DNA for the CDR3 is TGTGCCAGCAGCTTAATGAGCGGGAGGGCCAACGAGCAGTACTTC. This chain joins TRBV7-2 and TRBJ2-7; TRBD2 agrees at 10 bases. The junction had 6 bases not matched to a gene; V was cut back by 2 bases and J by 5 bases. Germline-derived CDR1 and CDR2 are SGHTA and FQGNSA. The CDR3 covers 15 residues.

The gene calls are TRBV12-2 and TRBJ1-1. TRBV12-2 is labeled a pseudogene. CDR3 length: 17 residues. Written as DNA, the CDR3 is TGTGCAAGTCGCTTTACGCCCCCTAGGGGGGGGAGGACTGAAGCTTTCTTT. Translation: CASRFTPPRGGRTEAFF.

The chain recombines TRBV19 with TRBJ1-2; D gene ambiguous. The germline V gene encodes CDR1 LNHDA and CDR2 SQIVND (reference sequence). This CDR3 has 13 residues. V was pared by 9 bases and J by 4 bases, with 15 bases between. The chain's CDR3 is CASLARSGYGYTF. For the CDR3, the DNA is TGTGCCAGCCTGGCCCGGTCGGGCTATGGCTACACCTTC.

V gene TRBV6-5 combines with J gene TRBJ2-7; a possible D gene is TRBD2 (6 bases). Germline assignment: CDR1 MNHEY and CDR2 SVGAGI. V lost 2 bases and J 4 bases, leaving 18 bases between the germline ends. The CDR3 sequence is 16 residues long. The CDR3 spells CASSYTSGTLSYEQYF. The CDR3 region has the DNA TGTGCCAGCAGTTACACTTCCGGGACTCTAAGTTACGAGCAGTACTTC.

V is TRBV7-3 and J is TRBJ1-2; 9 positions agree with TRBD1. This CDR3 contains 13 residues. From germline, CDR1 is SGHTA and CDR2 FQGTGA. V lost 9 bases to trimming and J lost 4 bases; unmatched junction nucleotides: 6. In DNA, the CDR3 is TGTGCCAGTGGACAGGGGAATTCCTATGGCTACACCTTC. It specifies CASGQGNSYGYTF.

V is TRBV9 and J is TRBJ2-1, with a possible D match to TRBD1 (6 bases). Germline CDR1 and CDR2: SGDLS and YYNGEE. V was cut by 3 bases and J by 4 bases, with 8 bases left in between. This CDR3 has 13 residues. CDR3 amino acids: CASSAGQYNEQFF. CDR3 sequence (DNA): TGTGCCAGCAGCGCCGGACAGTACAATGAGCAGTTCTTC.

V usage is TRBV4-1 and J usage is TRBJ2-7; tentatively, D is TRBD2 (5 bases). The germline V and J ends were trimmed by 1 base and 3 bases, with 16 bases remaining between them. Germline CDR1 and CDR2: MGHRA and YSYEKL. This CDR3 has 16 residues. This CDR3 reads CASSQGAALPLYEQYF. CDR3 nucleotides: TGCGCCAGCAGCCAAGGAGCGGCCCTTCCCCTCTACGAGCAGTACTTC.

This clone was counted a single time. The chain carries TRBV5-1 and TRBJ1-1; perhaps TRBD1 as D (6 bases). CDR1 is SGHRS and CDR2 is YFSETQ in the germline V gene. Trimming stripped 4 bases from V and 0 bases from J, with 13 bases between. This CDR3 contains 15 residues. CDR3 nucleotides: TGCGCCAGCAGCCCTGGACAGACCATGAACACTGAAGCTTTCTTT. It codes for CASSPGQTMNTEAFF.

The chain carries TRBV6-1 and TRBJ1-1, with D possibly TRBD1 on 6 matching bases. The CDR3 length is 15 residues. The V and J ends lost 3 bases and 1 base respectively, with 12 bases between them. Per the germline V gene, CDR1 is MNHNS and CDR2 is SASEGT. The CDR3 here is CASSDPLTGNTEAFF. CDR3 in DNA: TGTGCCAGCAGTGACCCTCTGACAGGGAACACTGAAGCTTTCTTT.